In this sample, the clone carrying this TCR beta chain turned up a few times. The antigen is not known. The record originates from a study of identical twins. General study findings and limits: When twins shared out-of-frame alpha sequences, those sequences had excess low generation probability.

The CDR3 length is 16 residues. TCRdb fed the 5' RACE reads into MiXCR, producing one record per CDR3 protein. Of a few hundred thousand distinct CDR3 sequences in the sample, less than 20% were seen once. The sample comprised naive T cells sorted from blood. The chain has TRBV21-1 and TRBJ2-1; the DNA was not compared with TRBD1, the D call given in the table. TRBV21-1 is recorded as a pseudogene. The sequence came from a man in his fifties in good health. CDR3 region: CASSKTGGQENNEQFF. The CDR3 DNA reads TGTGCCAGCAGCAAAACGGGGGGGCAGGAGAACAATGAGCAGTTCTTC.